The rows below give T cell receptor beta chains drawn from one sample of a study of molecular identifiers for immune sequencing clone quantification. TCRdb itself ran the PCR reads through MiXCR, one entry per CDR3 protein. The sample consists of around 300,000 distinct CDR3 sequences, about 23% of them appearing once. The material sequenced was naive CD8+ T cells from blood, with Jurkat cell RNA spiked in. These receptor sequences come from a human donor in good health. Some libraries in this study had Jurkat cell RNA spiked in. The CDR3 runs from the conserved cysteine through the conserved F or W. The D gene is left open where the match is weak. Size tells how often a clone was seen (once, few, many) or the class of an expanded clone, and some rows leave it out.

d_call,v_call,j_call,clone_size,cdr3_aa,cdr3_nt
NA,TRBV12-3/TRBV12-4,TRBJ2-5,NA,CTSGWPLAPQETQYF,TGTACCAGCGGTTGGCCTCTAGCTCCCCAAGAGACCCAGTACTTC
TRBD1,TRBV28,TRBJ2-7,many,CASSYRGHEQYF,TGTGCCAGCAGTTACAGGGGCCACGAGCAGTACTTC
NA,TRBV7-6,TRBJ2-2,few,CASSSGAGTNTGELFF,TGTGCCAGCAGCTCGGGAGCAGGGACGAACACCGGGGAGCTGTTTTTT
NA,TRBV9,TRBJ1-1,NA,CASSVVGGNTEAFF,TGTGCCAGCAGCGTAGTTGGGGGAAACACTGAAGCTTTCTTT
NA,TRBV24-1,TRBJ1-5,many,CATSLDRGGPQHF,TGTGCCACCAGTCTGGACCGCGGGGGACCCCAGCATTTT
NA,TRBV4-1,TRBJ2-3,NA,CASSQEGGTSADTQYF,TGCGCCAGCAGCCAAGAGGGCGGGACGAGCGCAGATACGCAGTATTTT
NA,TRBV9,TRBJ1-3,few,CASSVADGSGNTIYF,TGTGCCAGCAGCGTAGCAGACGGCTCTGGAAACACCATATATTTT
NA,TRBV12-3/TRBV12-4,TRBJ1-5,many,CASSLTSTGNQPQHF,TGTGCCAGCAGTTTAACGAGCACTGGCAATCAGCCCCAGCATTTT
NA,TRBV30,TRBJ2-3,few,CAWSVESGADTQYF,TGTGCCTGGAGTGTAGAATCAGGAGCAGATACGCAGTATTTT
NA,TRBV6-5,TRBJ2-3,NA,CAGSYSPGVTDTQYF,TGTGCCGGCAGTTACTCTCCGGGCGTGACAGATACGCAGTATTTT
NA,TRBV28,TRBJ2-7,many,CASSLNEQYF,TGTGCCAGCAGTTTGAACGAGCAGTACTTC
TRBD2,TRBV3-1,TRBJ2-5,few,CASSPDLAGGLRETQYF,TGTGCCAGCAGCCCCGACTTAGCGGGGGGGCTAAGGGAGACCCAGTACTTC
NA,TRBV4-1,TRBJ1-1,many,CASSQGTAEAFF,TGCGCCAGCAGCCAAGGAACGGCTGAAGCTTTCTTT
NA,TRBV7-9,TRBJ2-7,many,CASSLAAGRPYEQYF,TGTGCCAGCAGCTTAGCGGCAGGGCGACCCTACGAGCAGTACTTC
NA,TRBV12-3/TRBV12-4,TRBJ1-1,many,CASSLGPAEAFF,TGTGCCAGCAGTTTGGGCCCGGCGGAGGCTTTCTTT
NA,TRBV2,TRBJ2-7,many,CASSGGAPYEQYF,TGTGCCAGCAGTGGAGGGGCACCCTACGAGCAGTACTTC
TRBD1,TRBV29-1,TRBJ1-1,few,CSVTMTGKAFF,TGCAGCGTCACAATGACAGGGAAAGCTTTCTTT
TRBD2,TRBV6-5,TRBJ2-5,NA,CASSYLGASGVETQYF,TGTGCCAGCAGTTATCTTGGCGCTAGCGGGGTAGAGACCCAGTACTTC
NA,TRBV29-1,TRBJ1-1,many,CSVRGVEAFF,TGCAGCGTAAGGGGCGTTGAAGCTTTCTTT
NA,TRBV29-1,TRBJ1-1,NA,CSVEEGAPRNTEAFF,TGCAGCGTTGAAGAGGGGGCGCCTCGGAACACTGAAGCTTTCTTT
NA,TRBV6-1,TRBJ2-1,few,CASSLNLMNEQFF,TGTGCCAGCAGTTTAAACCTCATGAATGAGCAGTTCTTC
NA,TRBV19,TRBJ1-5,few,CASSITGGSQPQHF,TGTGCCAGTAGTATAACTGGGGGAAGTCAGCCCCAGCATTTT
NA,TRBV7-9,TRBJ2-3,few,CASSPLASSTDTQYF,TGTGCCAGCAGCCCGCTAGCGTCTAGCACAGATACGCAGTATTTT
TRBD1,TRBV23-1,TRBJ1-5,NA,CASPGQGNQPQHF,TGCGCCAGTCCGGGACAGGGCAATCAGCCCCAGCATTTT
NA,TRBV2,TRBJ2-3,many,CASDGTSTDTQYF,TGTGCCAGCGATGGCACTAGCACAGATACGCAGTATTTT
NA,TRBV12-3/TRBV12-4,TRBJ2-5,few,CASSHQETQYF,TGTGCCAGCAGCCACCAAGAGACCCAGTACTTC
NA,TRBV21-1,TRBJ2-2,few,CASSKGLAGGPNTGELFF,TGTGCCAGCAGCAAAGGTCTAGCGGGGGGGCCGAACACCGGGGAGCTGTTTTTT
NA,TRBV27,TRBJ2-7,NA,CASSLRPRTAEYSYEQYF,TGTGCCAGCAGTTTAAGGCCTAGAACGGCGGAGTACTCCTACGAGCAGTACTTC
NA,TRBV6-2/TRBV6-3,TRBJ2-3,NA,CASGYRFPDMQYF,TGTGCCAGCGGTTACCGTTTTCCAGATATGCAGTATTTT
NA,TRBV12-3/TRBV12-4,TRBJ2-1,NA,CACSVTADEQFF,TGTGCCTGCAGTGTGACAGCTGATGAGCAGTTCTTC
NA,TRBV29-1,TRBJ2-7,NA,CSVVVGSLGAEQYF,TGCAGCGTTGTGGTCGGGTCCCTTGGGGCCGAGCAGTACTTC
TRBD2,TRBV9,TRBJ2-3,few,CASSVGSSGVTDTQYF,TGTGCCAGCAGCGTAGGGTCTAGCGGGGTCACAGATACGCAGTATTTT
TRBD1,TRBV7-9,TRBJ2-5,many,CASSSLPGQGFASSIQETQYF,TGTGCCAGCAGCTCTTTACCGGGACAGGGCTTCGCTAGCTCGATTCAAGAGACCCAGTACTTC
TRBD2,TRBV15,TRBJ2-3,many,CATSIGLASTDTQYF,TGTGCCACCAGTATAGGACTAGCGAGCACAGATACGCAGTATTTT
NA,TRBV7-9,TRBJ2-2,few,CASSLAGGHTGELFF,TGTGCCAGCAGCTTAGCCGGGGGCCACACCGGGGAGCTGTTTTTT
TRBD1,TRBV30,TRBJ1-2,NA,CAWSPVDRGYGYTF,TGTGCCTGGTCCCCCGTGGACAGGGGTTATGGCTACACCTTC
NA,TRBV5-6,TRBJ1-5,many,CASSLAQGGEYSNQPQHF,TGTGCCAGCAGCTTGGCGCAGGGTGGGGAATATAGCAATCAGCCCCAGCATTTT
NA,TRBV25-1,TRBJ1-4,NA,CASRGGEKLFF,TGTGCCAGCAGGGGTGGTGAAAAACTGTTTTTT
TRBD1,TRBV19,TRBJ2-7,few,CASSIGQDYEQYF,TGTGCCAGTAGTATTGGACAGGACTACGAGCAGTACTTC
NA,TRBV19,TRBJ1-1,NA,CASTRGPEAFF,TGTGCCAGTACCCGGGGACCTGAAGCTTTCTTT